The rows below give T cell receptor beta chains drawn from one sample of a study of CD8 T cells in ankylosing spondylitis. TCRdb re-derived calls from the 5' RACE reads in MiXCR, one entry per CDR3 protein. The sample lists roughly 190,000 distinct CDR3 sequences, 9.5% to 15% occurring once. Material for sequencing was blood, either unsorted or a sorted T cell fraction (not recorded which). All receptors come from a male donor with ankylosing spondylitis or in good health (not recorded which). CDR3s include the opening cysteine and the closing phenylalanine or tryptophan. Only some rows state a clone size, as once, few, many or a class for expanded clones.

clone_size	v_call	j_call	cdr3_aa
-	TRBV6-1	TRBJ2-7	CASSALLPEQYF
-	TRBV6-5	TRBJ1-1	CASSSGHSNTEAFF
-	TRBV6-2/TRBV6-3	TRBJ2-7	CASSYSGGDYEQYF
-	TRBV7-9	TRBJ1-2	CASSGQAGYGYTF
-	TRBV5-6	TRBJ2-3	CASSFPGQGTDTQYF
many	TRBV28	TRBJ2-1	CASSSTSLSSYNEQFF
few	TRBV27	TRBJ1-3	CASSLSQGAGNTIYF
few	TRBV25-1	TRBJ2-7	CASSLTDYEQYF
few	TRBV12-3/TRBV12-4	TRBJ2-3	CASRTRLAGVGTQYF
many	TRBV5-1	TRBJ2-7	CASSLYSSEQYF
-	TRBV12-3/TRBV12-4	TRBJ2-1	CASSVDREPLSYNEQFF
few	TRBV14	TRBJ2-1	CASSFWGDLLKNNEQFF